The present TCR beta chain was sequenced within a study of follicular helper T cells after annual influenza vaccination. Described time point: 2013-2014 season, 7 days after vaccination. With regard to this clone: Its antigen is as yet unknown.

Here immunoSEQ multiplex PCR was the method, and the copy in TCRdb shows in-frame clones only, minus some. This sample has approximately 5,000 clones, with about 92% found just once. The germline V gene has CDR1 SGHVS and CDR2 FQNEAQ. Trimming left V 6 bases short and J 3 bases short, with 12 bases between. This CDR3 spans 14 amino acids. The study, taken as a whole, reports: Plasmablast frequency change correlated with clonality change in ICOS+CD38+ cTfh. Just roughly 9.5-20% of cells analyzed had recovered productive TCRB sequences.

The receptor's source is an adult who received the influenza vaccine. This sample comprised CXCR5+ CD38- circulating T follicular helper cells from blood, obtained 7 days after influenza vaccination. Specified subset: circulating Tfh, non-naive CD4+CXCR5+PD-1+ (ICOS+CD38+ or ICOS-CD38-). The V gene is TRBV7-8, the J gene TRBJ1-5; tentatively, D is TRBD1 (5 bases). Here the CDR3 reads CASREGVDNQPQHF. As DNA, the CDR3 is TGTGCCAGCAGAGAAGGGGTCGACAATCAGCCCCAGCATTTT.